This TCR beta chain was captured in a study of T cells in Graves' hyperthyroidism and ophthalmopathy. Whole-study results and caveats: Model predictions of ophthalmopathy came a median around 6.5 months before onset. Within blood appeared most thyroid clonotypes that had expanded above 0.001. From stable hyperthyroidism, ophthalmopathy was set apart by a 13 V-J model.

Diagnostic decisions used clinical symptoms, serum thyroxine and TRAb, thyroid ultrasound and orbital computed tomography. RNA transcripts were the template for amplifying TCR beta CDR3 regions. Researchers ran a first-round RT-PCR on the TCR CDR3 using the HTBI primer set. Using its own MiXCR run on the multiplex PCR reads, TCRdb lists one record per CDR3 protein. The table has 600,000 to 700,000 distinct CDR3 sequences, 40% to 55% seen once. This clonotype was seen repeatedly, ten times or more. Its antigen is as yet unknown. This CDR3 region has 15 residues. The germline V and J ends were trimmed by 3 bases and 1 base, with 9 bases remaining between them. Germline loops: CDR1 KGHDR, CDR2 SFDVKD.

The clonotype originates from an adult man with Graves' disease, either hyperthyroidism or ophthalmopathy (not recorded which). The material sequenced was peripheral blood or thyroid tissue (not recorded which). This chain links TRBV24-1 with TRBJ1-5; D unresolved. CDR3 residues: CATSDKKRSNQPQHF. CDR3 sequence (DNA): TGTGCCACCAGTGATAAAAAAAGGAGCAATCAGCCCCAGCATTTT.